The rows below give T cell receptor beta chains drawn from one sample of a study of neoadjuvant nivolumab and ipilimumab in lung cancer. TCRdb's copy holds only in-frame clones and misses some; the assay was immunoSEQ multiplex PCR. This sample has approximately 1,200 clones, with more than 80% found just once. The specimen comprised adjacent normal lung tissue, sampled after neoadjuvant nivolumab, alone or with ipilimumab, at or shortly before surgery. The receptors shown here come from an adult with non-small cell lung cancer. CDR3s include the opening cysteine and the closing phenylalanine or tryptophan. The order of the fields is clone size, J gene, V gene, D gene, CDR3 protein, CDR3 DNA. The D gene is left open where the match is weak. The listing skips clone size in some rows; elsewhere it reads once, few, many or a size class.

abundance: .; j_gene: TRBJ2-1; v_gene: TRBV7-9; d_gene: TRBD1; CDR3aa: CASSLGDRGLKANEQFF; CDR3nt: TGTGCCAGCAGCTTAGGTGACAGGGGGCTAAAGGCCAATGAGCAGTTCTTC
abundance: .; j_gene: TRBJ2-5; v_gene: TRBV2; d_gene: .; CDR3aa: CASSERTQYQETQYF; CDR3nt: TGTGCCAGCAGTGAACGGACTCAATACCAAGAGACCCAGTACTTC
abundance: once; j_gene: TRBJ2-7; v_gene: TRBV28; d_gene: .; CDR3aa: CASSFGGTESYEQYF; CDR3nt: TGTGCCAGCAGCTTTGGGGGGACAGAAAGCTACGAGCAGTACTTC
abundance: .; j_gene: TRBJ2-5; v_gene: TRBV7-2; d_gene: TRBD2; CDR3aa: CASSLNSGGQETQYF; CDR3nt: TGTGCCAGCAGCTTAAATAGCGGGGGACAAGAGACCCAGTACTTC
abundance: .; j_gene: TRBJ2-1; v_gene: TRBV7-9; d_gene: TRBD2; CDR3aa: CASSLASGGPPLYNEQFF; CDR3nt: TGTGCCAGCAGCTTAGCTAGCGGGGGGCCTCCCCTCTACAATGAGCAGTTCTTC
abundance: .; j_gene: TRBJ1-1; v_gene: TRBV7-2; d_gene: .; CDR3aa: CASSLTTGINTEAFF; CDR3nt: TGTGCCAGCAGCTTAACGACAGGTATTAACACTGAAGCTTTCTTT
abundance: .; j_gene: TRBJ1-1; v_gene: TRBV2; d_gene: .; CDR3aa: CASSTDSNTEAFF; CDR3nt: TGTGCCAGCAGTACTGACAGCAACACTGAAGCTTTCTTT
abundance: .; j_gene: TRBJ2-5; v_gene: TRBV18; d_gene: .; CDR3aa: CASSPDIQETQYF; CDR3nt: TGTGCCAGCTCACCGGACATCCAAGAGACCCAGTACTTC
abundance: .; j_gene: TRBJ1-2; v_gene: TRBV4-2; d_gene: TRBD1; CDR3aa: CASSLRGLGGYTF; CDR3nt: TGTGCCAGCAGCCTGAGGGGGCTAGGGGGCTACACCTTC
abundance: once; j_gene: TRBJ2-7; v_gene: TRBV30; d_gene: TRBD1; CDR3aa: CAWSGTGSRYEQYF; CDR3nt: TGTGCCTGGAGTGGGACAGGGAGTCGCTACGAGCAGTACTTC
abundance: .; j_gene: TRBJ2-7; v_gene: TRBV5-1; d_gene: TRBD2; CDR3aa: CASSFPSSGGATYEQYF; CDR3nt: TGCGCCAGCAGCTTCCCCTCTAGCGGGGGGGCCACCTACGAGCAGTACTTC
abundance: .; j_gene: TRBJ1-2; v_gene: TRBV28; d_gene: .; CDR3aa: CASNRADGYTF; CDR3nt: TGTGCCAGCAACAGGGCGGATGGCTACACCTTC
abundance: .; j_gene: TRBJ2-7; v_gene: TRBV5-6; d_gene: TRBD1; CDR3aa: CASRGLKGDSAVYEQYF; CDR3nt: TGTGCCAGCAGAGGGTTAAAAGGGGACAGCGCCGTCTACGAGCAGTACTTC
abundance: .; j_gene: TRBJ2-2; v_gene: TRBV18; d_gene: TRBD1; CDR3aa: CASSPPGTGSSGELFF; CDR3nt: TGTGCCAGCTCACCCCCTGGGACAGGGTCTTCCGGGGAGCTGTTTTTT
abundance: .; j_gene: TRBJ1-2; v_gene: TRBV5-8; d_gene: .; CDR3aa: CASSLGGTNRYGYTF; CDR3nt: TGTGCCAGCAGCTTGGGTGGCACTAATCGCTATGGCTACACCTTC
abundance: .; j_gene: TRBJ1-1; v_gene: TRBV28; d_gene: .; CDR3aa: CASSSKGSGTFF; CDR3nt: TGTGCCAGCAGTTCCAAGGGATCAGGGACTTTCTTT
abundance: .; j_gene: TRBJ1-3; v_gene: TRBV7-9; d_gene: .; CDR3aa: CASRFQGPGNTIYF; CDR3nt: TGTGCCAGCAGGTTTCAGGGGCCTGGAAACACCATATATTTT
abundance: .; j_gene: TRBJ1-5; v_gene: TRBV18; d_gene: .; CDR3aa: CASSPDKGGQPQHF; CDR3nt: TGTGCCAGCTCACCTGACAAGGGTGGGCAGCCCCAGCATTTT
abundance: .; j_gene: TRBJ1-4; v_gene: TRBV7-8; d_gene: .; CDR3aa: CASSTRGVREKLFF; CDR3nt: TGTGCCAGCAGCACGCGAGGGGTGCGGGAAAAACTGTTTTTT
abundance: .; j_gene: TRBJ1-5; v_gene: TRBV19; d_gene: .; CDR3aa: CASSTLPRAGQPQHF; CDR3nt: TGTGCCAGTAGTACCCTCCCCAGGGCGGGTCAGCCCCAGCATTTT